This TCR beta chain derives from a study of blood T cell repertoires in COVID-19. Study details: The study drew acute and convalescent COVID-19 samples from the United States, Italy and Spain.

This CDR3 has 17 amino acids. Sequencing used immunoSEQ multiplex PCR; TCRdb keeps in-frame clones, though not all of them. This sample has roughly 250,000 clones, with over 75% found just once. The TCR was taken from a human donor in a cohort sampled during active COVID-19. V is TRBV21-1 and J is TRBJ2-5; TRBD1, the table's D call, was not compared with the DNA. TRBV21-1 is classified as a pseudogene. Material for sequencing was peripheral blood. The CDR3 sequence: CASSKGHRDSTQETQYF. For the CDR3, the DNA is TGTGCCAGCAGCAAAGGTCATAGGGACAGTACTCAAGAGACCCAGTACTTC.